This T cell receptor (beta chain) was recovered during a study of T cell responses to AZD1222 COVID-19 vaccine. Study outcomes and limitations: Recipients of AZD1222 seropositive at baseline numbered only 6 or 7. Unmutated regions of variants are reportedly targeted by nearly half of spike-specific TCRs.

Worth noting for this clone: What it recognizes is unknown.

Sequenced by immunoSEQ multiplex PCR; TCRdb stores in-frame clones only, minus some. The data contain 150,000 or so clones, over 75% of them seen just once; the ten biggest clones take up roughly 1.9%. Trimming took 6 bases from V and 2 from J, leaving 16 bases between them. The CDR3 runs to 15 residues. The germline CDR1 and CDR2 sequences are MNHEY and SVGEGT. V usage is TRBV6-2 or TRBV6-3 and J usage is TRBJ2-5; D remains ambiguous. The specimen was peripheral blood, collected on day 0 of AZD1222 vaccination. This TCR came from an adult in good health. This chain's CDR3 is CASRYDVRLQETQYF. CDR3 nucleotide sequence: TGTGCCAGCAGATACGACGTCAGATTACAAGAGACCCAGTACTTC.